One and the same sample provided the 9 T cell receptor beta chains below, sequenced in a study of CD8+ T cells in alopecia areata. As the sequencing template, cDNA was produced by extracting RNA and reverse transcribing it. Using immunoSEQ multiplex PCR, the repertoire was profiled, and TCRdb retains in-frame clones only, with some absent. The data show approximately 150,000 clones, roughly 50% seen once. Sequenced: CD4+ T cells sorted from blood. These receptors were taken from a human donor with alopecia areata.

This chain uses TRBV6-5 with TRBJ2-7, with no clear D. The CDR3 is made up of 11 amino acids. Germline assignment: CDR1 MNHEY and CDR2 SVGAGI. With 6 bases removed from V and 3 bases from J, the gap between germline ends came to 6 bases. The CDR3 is CASRTIYEQYF. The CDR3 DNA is TGTGCCAGCAGGACGATCTACGAGCAGTACTTC.

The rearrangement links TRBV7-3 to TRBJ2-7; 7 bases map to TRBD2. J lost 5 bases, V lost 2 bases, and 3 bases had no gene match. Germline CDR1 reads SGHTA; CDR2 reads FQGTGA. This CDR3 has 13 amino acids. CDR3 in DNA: TGTGCCAGCAGCTTAGCGGGAGCCCACGAGCAGTACTTC. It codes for CASSLAGAHEQYF.

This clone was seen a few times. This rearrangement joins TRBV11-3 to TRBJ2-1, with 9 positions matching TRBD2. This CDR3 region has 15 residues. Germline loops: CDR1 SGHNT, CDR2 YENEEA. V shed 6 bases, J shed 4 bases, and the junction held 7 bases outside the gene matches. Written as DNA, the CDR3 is TGTGCCAGCAGGGGGGGACTAGCCCCTTACAATGAGCAGTTCTTC. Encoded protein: CASRGGLAPYNEQFF.

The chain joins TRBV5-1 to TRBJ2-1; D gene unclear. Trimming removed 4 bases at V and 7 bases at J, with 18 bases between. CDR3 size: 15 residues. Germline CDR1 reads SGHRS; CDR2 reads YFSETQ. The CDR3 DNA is TGCGCCAGCAGCGTTGACCCCACCATGGTAAATGAGCAGTTCTTC. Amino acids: CASSVDPTMVNEQFF.

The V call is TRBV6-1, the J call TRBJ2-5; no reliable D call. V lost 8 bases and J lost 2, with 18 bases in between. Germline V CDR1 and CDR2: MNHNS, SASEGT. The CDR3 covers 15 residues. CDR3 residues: CASRRRTDWQETQYF. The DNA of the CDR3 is TGTGCCAGCCGACGAAGAACAGACTGGCAAGAGACCCAGTACTTC.

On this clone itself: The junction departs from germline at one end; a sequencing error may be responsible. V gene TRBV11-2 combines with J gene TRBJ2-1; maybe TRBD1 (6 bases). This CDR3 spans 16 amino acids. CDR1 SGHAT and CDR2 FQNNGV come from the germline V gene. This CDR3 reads CASSLDPLRDTNEQFF. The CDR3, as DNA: TGTGCCAGCAGCCTAGATCCCCTTCGGGACACCAATGAGCAGTTCTTC.

As DNA, the CDR3 is TGTGCCAGCAGCACTACCTGGACTAGCGGTCAAGAGACCCAGTACTTC. It specifies CASSTTWTSGQETQYF. The chain carries TRBV9 and TRBJ2-5; 10 bases map to TRBD2. The CDR3 consists of 16 residues. Per germline, CDR1 SGDLS and CDR2 YYNGEE. V lost 4 bases to trimming and J lost 2 bases; unmatched junction nucleotides: 8.

CDR3 nucleotides: TGTGCCAGCAGCTATGTCGGGGTTACTGGGGCCAACGTCCTGACTTTC. This encodes CASSYVGVTGANVLTF. The chain has TRBV7-8 and TRBJ2-6; TRBD2 is a possible D gene (5 bases). Per germline, CDR1 SGHVS and CDR2 FQNEAQ. V shed 4 bases and J shed 2 bases, with 12 bases lying between them. CDR3 length equals 16 residues.

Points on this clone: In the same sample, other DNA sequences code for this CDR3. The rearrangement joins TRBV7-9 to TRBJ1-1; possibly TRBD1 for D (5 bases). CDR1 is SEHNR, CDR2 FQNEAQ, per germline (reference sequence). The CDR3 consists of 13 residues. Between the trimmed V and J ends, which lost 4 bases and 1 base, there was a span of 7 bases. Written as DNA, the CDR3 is TGTGCCAGCAGCTCCCAGGGGAACACTGAAGCTTTCTTT. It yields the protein CASSSQGNTEAFF.